The TCR beta chain described here comes from a study of cytomegalovirus exposure and HLA in healthy donors. Worth noting for this clone: Its antigen is currently unknown.

It was with 60 Vbeta and 13 Jbeta primers that the PCR ran. Data came from immunoSEQ multiplex PCR; TCRdb stores just in-frame clones and leaves some out. The sample records about 82,000 clones, about 74% being singletons. Broader study findings: An observed cluster of highly shared sequence variants was recorded as a likely sequencing artifact.

V dropped 0 bases and J dropped 3; count of bases not matched to a gene: 5. The CDR3 sequence is 15 residues long. The germline CDR1 and CDR2 sequences are MNHEY and SMNVEV (reference sequence). The sequenced material came from PBMCs. The gene calls are TRBV27 and TRBJ2-7; 7 nucleotides match TRBD1. This receptor was taken from a woman in her forties or fifties in good health and CMV-seropositive. CDR3 DNA: TGTGCCAGCAGTTTATCTTCGGGACAGAACTACGAGCAGTACTTC. This translates into CASSLSSGQNYEQYF.